The 28 T cell receptor beta chains below all came from one sample that was sequenced in a study of T cell changes during pregnancy in multiple sclerosis. Assay: immunoSEQ multiplex PCR; the TCRdb copy retains only in-frame clones and omits some. Here the sample spans 45,000 to 55,000 clones, approximately 90% being singletons. The sample consisted of peripheral blood, taken in the first trimester of pregnancy. These receptors all stem from a female donor with multiple sclerosis, enrolled in a pregnancy study.

This clone has only one observation. The CDR3 region is CAWSSGYRSGYTF. Here the CDR3 DNA reads TGTGCCTGGAGTTCTGGGTACAGGAGTGGCTACACCTTC. The chain carries TRBV30 and TRBJ1-2, with D possibly matching TRBD1 (5 bases). The CDR3 runs to 13 residues. Germline V lookup: CDR1 GTSNPN, CDR2 SVGIG (reference sequence). Trimming removed 2 bases at V and 7 bases at J, with 14 bases between.

The V call is TRBV19, the J call TRBJ1-5, with 7 bases identical to TRBD1. The CDR3 runs to 15 residues. Germline CDR1 and CDR2: LNHDA and SQIVND (reference sequence). The J segment lost 6 bases and the V segment lost 5 bases, leaving 10 bases of the junction unmatched. The chain's CDR3 is CASSPMTGTGQPQHF. CDR3 in DNA: TGTGCCAGTAGTCCAATGACAGGGACTGGTCAGCCCCAGCATTTT.

This chain joins TRBV10-3 and TRBJ2-1; 9 positions agree with TRBD2. CDR3 length: 15 residues. Looked up from germline, CDR1 is ENHRY and CDR2 is SYGVKD. V lost 6 bases and J lost 8; bases outside the gene matches: 11. CDR3 sequence (DNA): TGTGCCATCAGCATCCGTGGGACTAGCCCCCATGAGCAGTTCTTC. This encodes CAISIRGTSPHEQFF.

This chain uses TRBV28 with TRBJ1-2, with D unclear. Germline CDR1 MDHEN, CDR2 SYDVKM. This CDR3 region has 15 residues. The V gene lost 2 bases and the J gene lost 7 bases, with 17 bases spanning the gap. The CDR3 nucleotides are TGTGCCAGCAGTTTAAACGGGATGACCTGGGGTGGCTACACCTTC. Residues: CASSLNGMTWGGYTF.

The J gene is TRBJ2-2, the V gene TRBV6-4; D is unresolved. Trimming took 0 bases from V and 3 from J, leaving 5 bases between them. The CDR3 covers 14 residues. Germline CDR1 reads MRHNA; CDR2 reads SNTAGT. The CDR3 reads CASSDSTDTGELFF. The CDR3 bases are TGTGCCAGCAGTGACTCGACTGACACCGGGGAGCTGTTTTTT.

The chain is built from TRBV9 and TRBJ2-2; D may be TRBD1 (6 bases). The CDR3 has 16 residues. Germline CDR1 SGDLS, CDR2 YYNGEE. V lost 1 base, J lost 2 bases, and 12 bases lay in between. CDR3 DNA: TGTGCCAGCAGCGTAACAGGGAGAGTTAACACCGGGGAGCTGTTTTTT. Translation gives CASSVTGRVNTGELFF.

The chain uses TRBV15 and TRBJ1-1; maybe TRBD1 (6 bases). The CDR3 is 13 amino acids. CDR1 LNHNV and CDR2 YYDKDF come from the germline V gene (reference sequence). V was pared by 1 base and J by 5 bases, with 8 bases between. The chain's CDR3 is CATSRVQGTEAFF. DNA for the CDR3: TGTGCCACCAGCAGAGTACAGGGAACTGAAGCTTTCTTT. Complete variable domain (other parts from reference TRBV15 and TRBJ1-1): DAMVIQNPRYQVTQFGKPVTLSCSQTLNHNVMYWYQQKSSQAPKLLFHYYDKDFNNEADTPDNFQSRRPNTSFCFLDIRSPGLGDTAMYLCATSRVQGTEAFFGQGTRLTVV.

The J gene is TRBJ2-3, the V gene TRBV6-5, with 9 nucleotides matching TRBD2. The J segment lost 3 bases and the V segment lost 2 bases, leaving 3 bases of the junction unmatched. Germline CDR1 and CDR2: MNHEY and SVGAGI. This CDR3 spans 15 amino acids. In DNA, the CDR3 is TGTGCCAGCAGTTACGGGCTAGCGGGGACAGATACGCAGTATTTT. It encodes CASSYGLAGTDTQYF.

The gene calls are TRBV14 and TRBJ1-4, with D possibly being TRBD1 (5 bases). This CDR3 has 16 residues. Germline CDR1 reads SGHDN; CDR2 reads FVKESK. Trimming removed 1 base from V and 8 bases from J, with 17 bases in between. The CDR3 protein is CASSQVGTPRWEKLFF. For the CDR3, the DNA is TGTGCCAGCAGCCAAGTTGGGACTCCAAGGTGGGAAAAACTGTTTTTT.

The J gene is TRBJ1-1, the V gene TRBV18, with TRBD1 matching over 7 bases. This CDR3 region has 15 residues. V trimming: 2 bases; J trimming: 10 bases; junction bases outside the gene matches: 13. Germline V CDR1 and CDR2: KGHSH, LQKENI. CDR3: CASSPFQDREIGAFF. Here the CDR3 DNA reads TGTGCCAGCTCACCATTCCAAGACAGGGAGATCGGAGCTTTCTTT. Together with reference TRBV18 and TRBJ1-1, the CDR3 gives the full variable domain: NAGVMQNPRHLVRRRGQEARLRCSPMKGHSHVYWYRQLPEEGLKFMVYLQKENIIDESGMPKERFSAEFPKEGPSILRIQQVVRGDSAAYFCASSPFQDREIGAFFGQGTRLTVV.

The chain combines TRBV19 with TRBJ2-1; 12 bases line up with TRBD1. The CDR3 runs to 13 residues. CDR1 and CDR2 (germline): LNHDA, SQIVND (reference sequence). Trimming removed 6 bases from V and 12 bases from J; junction bases left unmatched: 6. CDR3 sequence reads: CASSPGQGAMQFF. The CDR3 DNA reads as TGTGCCAGTAGCCCGGGACAGGGGGCGATGCAGTTCTTC.

The rearrangement joins TRBV28 to TRBJ2-7; D gene unclear. Trimming took 5 bases from V and 4 from J, leaving 9 bases between them. The CDR3 spans 12 residues. The germline gives CDR1 MDHEN, CDR2 SYDVKM. The CDR3 loop is CASSLLKYEQYF. The CDR3, as DNA: TGTGCCAGCAGTCTATTAAAATACGAGCAGTACTTC.

The chain carries TRBV9 and TRBJ2-5; D unclear. The germline CDR1 and CDR2 sequences are SGDLS and YYNGEE. CDR3 size: 11 residues. Trimming shortened V by 3 bases and J by 4 bases, and 4 bases separated the two germline ends. The CDR3 loop reads CASSDTETQYF. CDR3 in DNA: TGTGCCAGCAGCGACACAGAGACCCAGTACTTC.

This clone was picked up one time. The genes are TRBV7-9 and TRBJ2-5, with unresolved D. CDR1 and CDR2 (germline): SEHNR, FQNEAQ (reference sequence). This CDR3 has 13 residues. V was shortened by 1 base and J by 2 bases, with 5 bases between the two germline ends. The CDR3 nucleotides are TGTGCCAGCAGCTTAGGCGGTCAAGAGACCCAGTACTTC. This encodes CASSLGGQETQYF.

This chain joins TRBV5-4 and TRBJ1-3; 8 bases align to TRBD1. This CDR3 is built from 15 residues. Trimming cost V 4 bases and J 9 bases; bases outside gene matches: 12. Germline V lookup: CDR1 SGHNT, CDR2 YYREEE (reference sequence). The CDR3 is CASSAGQGGGVTIYF. As DNA, the CDR3 is TGTGCCAGCAGCGCCGGACAGGGTGGGGGCGTCACCATATATTTT.

The genes are TRBV2 and TRBJ2-7; D may be TRBD1 (6 bases). The CDR3 has 12 residues. Trimming stripped 6 bases from V and 2 bases from J, with 8 bases between. Per the germline V gene, CDR1 is SNHLY and CDR2 is FYNNEI. CDR3 coding DNA: TGTGCCAGCAGCTCAGGGGCCTACGAGCAGTACTTC. This codes for CASSSGAYEQYF. The full variable domain, completed using reference TRBV2 and TRBJ2-7, is EPEVTQTPSHQVTQMGQEVILRCVPISNHLYFYWYRQILGQKVEFLVSFYNNEISEKSEIFDDQFSVERPDGSNFTLKIRSTKLEDSAMYFCASSSGAYEQYFGPGTRLTVT.

The rearrangement joins TRBV11-1 to TRBJ1-1; D not certain. Trimming took 1 base from V and 6 from J, leaving 9 bases between them. The CDR3 has 13 residues. Per germline, CDR1 SGHAT and CDR2 FQDESV (reference sequence). The CDR3 sequence is CASSLDYSSEAFF. CDR3 nucleotides: TGTGCCAGCAGCTTAGATTACAGTTCTGAAGCTTTCTTT. The full variable domain, in which reference TRBV11-1 and TRBJ1-1 provide the parts outside the CDR3, is EAEVAQSPRYKITEKSQAVAFWCDPISGHATLYWYRQILGQGPELLVQFQDESVVDDSQLPKDRFSAERLKGVDSTLKIQPAELGDSAMYLCASSLDYSSEAFFGQGTRLTVV.

This chain joins TRBV29-1 and TRBJ2-7; 8 nucleotides align to TRBD1. Per the germline V gene, CDR1 is SQVTM and CDR2 is ANQGSEA. The V and J ends lost 4 bases and 4 bases, in that order; junction bases with no gene match: 3. The CDR3 extends over 12 amino acids. The CDR3 coding sequence is TGCAGCGTTGGGACAGGGCCGTACGAGCAGTACTTC. This encodes CSVGTGPYEQYF.

The chain carries TRBV5-1 and TRBJ1-6, with 7 bases fitting TRBD1. Germline V gives CDR1 SGHRS, CDR2 YFSETQ. The CDR3 is made up of 15 amino acids. Unmatched junction bases numbered 8, after V lost 4 bases and J lost 7 bases. CDR3 coding DNA: TGCGCCAGCAGCATGCGGGACAGCTCCAATTCACCCCTCCACTTT. Its translation: CASSMRDSSNSPLHF.

The chain uses TRBV28 and TRBJ2-2; TRBD1 matches at 7 bases. CDR3 length equals 16 residues. V shed 7 bases, J shed 1 base, and the junction held 9 bases outside the gene matches. Germline V gene sequence: CDR1 MDHEN, CDR2 SYDVKM. The CDR3 reads CASNPTGTVNTGELFF. In nucleotides, the CDR3 is TGTGCCAGCAACCCTACGGGGACAGTGAACACCGGGGAGCTGTTTTTT.

In this sample, this clone turned up once. This chain uses TRBV4-3 with TRBJ2-1; TRBD2 matches 7 bases. CDR3 length: 16 amino acids. The germline V gene has CDR1 LGHNA and CDR2 YSLEER. V trimming: 0 bases; J trimming: 10 bases; junction bases outside the gene matches: 12. The CDR3 loop reads CASSQDSVRLANEQFF. The DNA for the CDR3 is TGCGCCAGCAGCCAAGATAGTGTGAGACTAGCAAACGAGCAGTTCTTC.

The chain has TRBV18 and TRBJ1-2; 9 nucleotides agree with TRBD1. V shed 6 bases and J 0 bases; nucleotides not matched to a gene: 11. The CDR3 runs to 17 residues. Germline V gene sequence: CDR1 KGHSH, CDR2 LQKENI. For the CDR3, the DNA is TGTGCCAGCTCCACACGGACAGGGGCCATTACTAACTATGGCTACACCTTC. Its protein product is CASSTRTGAITNYGYTF.

A remark on this clone: The junction departs from the called germline gene at one end, perhaps through a read error. The chain couples TRBV7-7 to TRBJ2-3, with 7 bases lining up with TRBD2. The CDR3 length is 19 residues. Per the germline V gene, CDR1 is SSHAT and CDR2 is FNYEAQ (reference sequence). The CDR3 reads CASSLLVGRVPSTADTQYF. CDR3 nucleotides: TGTGCTAGCAGCTTATTAGTGGGGAGGGTACCCTCTACAGCAGATACGCAGTATTTT.

The chain has TRBV28 and TRBJ1-1; D perhaps matches TRBD1 (5 bases). The CDR3 extends over 13 amino acids. Germline V lookup: CDR1 MDHEN, CDR2 SYDVKM. The CDR3 loop reads CCAVGVPGAEAFF. The DNA of the CDR3 is TGTTGCGCGGTAGGAGTCCCGGGGGCTGAAGCTTTCTTT.

The chain couples TRBV7-9 to TRBJ1-6, with TRBD1 matching over 7 bases. The CDR3 length is 17 residues. J was trimmed by 6 bases and V by 4 bases; bases with no gene match: 12. Germline V gene data show CDR1 as SEHNR and CDR2 as FQNEAQ (reference sequence). CDR3 protein: CASSSLGGTYSNSPLHF. DNA of the CDR3: TGTGCCAGCAGCTCTCTAGGGGGCACGTATAGTAATTCACCCCTCCACTTT. The full variable domain, with the rest looked up from reference TRBV7-9 and TRBJ1-6, is DTGVSQNPRHKITKRGQNVTFRCDPISEHNRLYWYRQTLGQGPEFLTYFQNEAQLEKSRLLSDRFSAERPKGSFSTLEIQRTEQGDSAMYLCASSSLGGTYSNSPLHFGNGTRLTVT.

This clone was counted a few times. The rearrangement uses TRBV30 and TRBJ1-5; 9 bases align to TRBD1. This CDR3 is 15 amino acids long. V was clipped by 4 bases and J by 3 bases; unmatched bases: 7. The germline V gene encodes CDR1 GTSNPN and CDR2 SVGIG (reference sequence). CDR3 loop: CAWTPGTGYNQPQHF. The CDR3 bases are TGTGCCTGGACCCCCGGGACAGGGTACAATCAGCCCCAGCATTTT.

This chain uses TRBV11-2 with TRBJ1-3; D is ambiguous. CDR1 is SGHAT and CDR2 is FQNNGV in the germline V gene. V gave up 5 bases and J gave up 7 bases, with 18 bases separating them. The CDR3 length is 15 residues. CDR3 in DNA: TGTGCCAGCAGCCACGTGGCGGAGGCAAGGAACACCATATATTTT. This gives the protein CASSHVAEARNTIYF.

This clone was seen once. CDR3 sequence reads: CASSLRPGTGYGYTF. CDR3 coding DNA: TGTGCCAGCAGCCTAAGGCCCGGGACAGGGTATGGCTACACCTTC. V usage is TRBV7-2 and J usage is TRBJ1-2, with 9 nucleotides matching TRBD1. This CDR3 has 15 residues. Looked up from germline, CDR1 is SGHTA and CDR2 is FQGNSA. The J segment lost 5 bases and the V segment lost 5 bases, leaving 9 bases of the junction unmatched.